The next 2 T cell receptor beta chains were all read from a single sample in a study of T cells after yellow fever vaccination. TCRdb analysed the 5' RACE reads with MiXCR anew, one entry per CDR3 protein. The data contain under 300,000 distinct CDR3 sequences, roughly 7.2% of them singletons. Here the sequenced sample was CD4+ T cells sorted from PBMCs, taken 15 days after the yellow fever booster vaccination. The source is a man aged 25-40 years who received the YFV17D yellow fever vaccine.

J is TRBJ2-6 and V is TRBV11-2; D tentatively reads TRBD1 or TRBD2 (5 bases each). Germline CDR1 reads SGHAT; CDR2 reads FQNNGV. CDR3 length equals 15 residues. V was cut by 6 bases and J by 3 bases, with 12 bases left in between. CDR3 bases: TGTGCCAGCAGTACGGCAGGGAGTGGGGCCAACGTCCTGACTTTC. Protein: CASSTAGSGANVLTF.

There are many counts of this clonotype. The J gene is TRBJ2-7, the V gene TRBV7-9, with 8 bases matching TRBD2. This CDR3 region has 15 residues. Germline-derived CDR1 and CDR2 are SEHNR and FQNEAQ (reference sequence). V was clipped by 5 bases and J by 3 bases; unmatched bases: 9. CDR3 protein: CASSPIAGKLYEQYF. CDR3 DNA sequence: TGTGCCAGCAGCCCAATAGCGGGGAAGCTCTACGAGCAGTACTTC.